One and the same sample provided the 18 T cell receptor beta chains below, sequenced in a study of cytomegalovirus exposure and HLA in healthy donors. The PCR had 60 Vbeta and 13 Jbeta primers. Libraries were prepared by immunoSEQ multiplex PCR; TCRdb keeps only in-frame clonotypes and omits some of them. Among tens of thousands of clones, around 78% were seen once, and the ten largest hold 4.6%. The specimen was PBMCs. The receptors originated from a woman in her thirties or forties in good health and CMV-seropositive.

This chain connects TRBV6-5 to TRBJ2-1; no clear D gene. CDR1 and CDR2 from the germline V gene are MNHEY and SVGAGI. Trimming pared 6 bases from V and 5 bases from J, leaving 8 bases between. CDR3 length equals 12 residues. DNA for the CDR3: TGTGCCAGCAGCCCACACAACAATGAGCAGTTCTTC. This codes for CASSPHNNEQFF.

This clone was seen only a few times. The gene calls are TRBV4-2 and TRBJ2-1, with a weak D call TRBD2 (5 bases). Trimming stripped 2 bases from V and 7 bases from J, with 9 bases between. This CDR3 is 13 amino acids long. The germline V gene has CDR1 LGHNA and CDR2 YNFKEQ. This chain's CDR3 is CASSQNRENEQFF. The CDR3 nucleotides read TGTGCCAGCAGCCAAAATCGGGAAAATGAGCAGTTCTTC.

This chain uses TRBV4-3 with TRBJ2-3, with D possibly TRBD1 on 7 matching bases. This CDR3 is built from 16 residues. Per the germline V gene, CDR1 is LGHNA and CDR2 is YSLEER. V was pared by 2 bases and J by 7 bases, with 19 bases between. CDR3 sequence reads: CASSQRGLRGANTQYF. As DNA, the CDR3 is TGCGCCAGCAGCCAAAGGGGGCTGAGGGGGGCGAATACGCAGTATTTT.

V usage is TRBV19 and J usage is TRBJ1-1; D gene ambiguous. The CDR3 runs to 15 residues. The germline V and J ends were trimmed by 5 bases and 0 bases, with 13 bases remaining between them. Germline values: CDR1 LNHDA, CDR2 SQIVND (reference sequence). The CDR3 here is CASSARHFMNTEAFF. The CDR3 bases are TGTGCCAGTAGTGCCCGACACTTCATGAACACTGAAGCTTTCTTT.

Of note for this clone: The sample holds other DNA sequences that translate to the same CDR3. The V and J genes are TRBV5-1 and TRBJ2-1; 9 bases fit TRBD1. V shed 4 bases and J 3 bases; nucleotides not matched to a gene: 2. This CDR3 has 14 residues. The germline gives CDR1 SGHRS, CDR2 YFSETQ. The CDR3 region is CASSLTGGYNEQFF. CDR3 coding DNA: TGCGCCAGCAGCCTGACAGGGGGCTACAATGAGCAGTTCTTC.

The CDR3 nucleotides are TGTGCCATCGGGACTAGCGGGACCAGCTCCTACAATGAGCAGTTCTTC. This encodes CAIGTSGTSSYNEQFF. The chain joins TRBV2 to TRBJ2-1, with 13 bases aligning to TRBD2. Germline CDR1 is SNHLY and CDR2 is FYNNEI. V was clipped by 10 bases and J by 0 bases; unmatched bases: 6. This CDR3 is built from 16 residues. The variable domain in full, completed from reference TRBV2 and TRBJ2-1, reads EPEVTQTPSHQVTQMGQEVILRCVPISNHLYFYWYRQILGQKVEFLVSFYNNEISEKSEIFDDQFSVERPDGSNFTLKIRSTKLEDSAMYFCAIGTSGTSSYNEQFFGPGTRLTVL.

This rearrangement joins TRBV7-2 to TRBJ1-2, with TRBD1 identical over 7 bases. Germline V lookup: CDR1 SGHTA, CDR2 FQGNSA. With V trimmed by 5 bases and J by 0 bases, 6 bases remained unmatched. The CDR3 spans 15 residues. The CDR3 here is CASSPSTGANYGYTF. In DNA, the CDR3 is TGTGCCAGCAGCCCAAGCACAGGGGCTAACTATGGCTACACCTTC.

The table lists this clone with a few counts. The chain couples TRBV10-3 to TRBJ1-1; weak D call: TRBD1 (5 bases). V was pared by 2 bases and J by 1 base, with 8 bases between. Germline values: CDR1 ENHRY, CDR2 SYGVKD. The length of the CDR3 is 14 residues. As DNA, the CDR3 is TGTGCCATCAGTGAGGGGGGGAGGAACACTGAAGCTTTCTTT. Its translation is CAISEGGRNTEAFF.

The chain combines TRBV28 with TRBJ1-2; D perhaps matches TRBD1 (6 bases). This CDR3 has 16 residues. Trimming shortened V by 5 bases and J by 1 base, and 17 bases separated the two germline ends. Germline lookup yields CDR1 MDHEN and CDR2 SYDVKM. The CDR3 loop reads CASSVVQGSNNYGYTF. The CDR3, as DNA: TGTGCCAGCAGTGTCGTACAGGGATCTAATAACTATGGCTACACCTTC.

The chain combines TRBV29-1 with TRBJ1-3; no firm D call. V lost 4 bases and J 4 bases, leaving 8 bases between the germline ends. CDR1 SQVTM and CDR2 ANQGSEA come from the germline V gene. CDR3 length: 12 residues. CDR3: CSVALSGNTIYF. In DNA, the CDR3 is TGCAGCGTTGCCCTCTCGGGAAACACCATATATTTT.

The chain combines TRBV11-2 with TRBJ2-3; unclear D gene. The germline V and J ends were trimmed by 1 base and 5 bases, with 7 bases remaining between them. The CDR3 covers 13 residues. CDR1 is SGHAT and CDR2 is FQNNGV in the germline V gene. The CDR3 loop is CASSLAVLDTQYF. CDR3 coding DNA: TGTGCCAGCAGCTTAGCGGTCCTAGATACGCAGTATTTT.

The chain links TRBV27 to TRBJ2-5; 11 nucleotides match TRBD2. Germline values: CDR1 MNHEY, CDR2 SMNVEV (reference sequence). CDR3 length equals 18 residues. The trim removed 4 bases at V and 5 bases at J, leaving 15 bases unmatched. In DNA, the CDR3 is TGTGCCAGCAGTTCTGGGTCAGGGACTAGCGGAGGAGGGGAGACCCAGTACTTC. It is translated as CASSSGSGTSGGGETQYF.

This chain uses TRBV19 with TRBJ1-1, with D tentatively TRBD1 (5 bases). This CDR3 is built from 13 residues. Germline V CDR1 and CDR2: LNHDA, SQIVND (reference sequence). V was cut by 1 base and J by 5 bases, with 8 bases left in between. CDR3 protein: CASSIGGVTEAFF. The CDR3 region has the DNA TGTGCCAGTAGTATAGGGGGGGTAACTGAAGCTTTCTTT.

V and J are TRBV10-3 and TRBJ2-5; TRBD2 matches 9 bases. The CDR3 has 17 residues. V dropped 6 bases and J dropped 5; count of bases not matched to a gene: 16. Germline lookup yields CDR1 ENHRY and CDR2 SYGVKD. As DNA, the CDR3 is TGTGCCATCAGGTCTCAAGGACTAGCGACAATTGGGGAGACCCAGTACTTC. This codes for CAIRSQGLATIGETQYF.

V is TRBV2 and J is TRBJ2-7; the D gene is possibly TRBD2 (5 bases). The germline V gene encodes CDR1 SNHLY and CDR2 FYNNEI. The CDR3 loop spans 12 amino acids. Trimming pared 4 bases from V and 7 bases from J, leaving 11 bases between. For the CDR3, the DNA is TGTGCCAGCAGTGTGCGGACTGGGGAGCAGTACTTC. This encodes CASSVRTGEQYF.

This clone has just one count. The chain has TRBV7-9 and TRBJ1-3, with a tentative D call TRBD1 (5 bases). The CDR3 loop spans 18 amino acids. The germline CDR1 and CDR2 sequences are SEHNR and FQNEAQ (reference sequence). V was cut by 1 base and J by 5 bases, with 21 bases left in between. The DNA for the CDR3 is TGTGCCAGCAGCTTAGAGGTGCAGGGTAAAAGGTCCCGAAACACCATATATTTT. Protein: CASSLEVQGKRSRNTIYF.

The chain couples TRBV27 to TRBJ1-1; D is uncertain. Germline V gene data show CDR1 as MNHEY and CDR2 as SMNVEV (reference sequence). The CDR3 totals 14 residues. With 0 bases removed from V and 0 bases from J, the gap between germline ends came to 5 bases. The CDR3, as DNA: TGTGCCAGCAGTTTATCCACAGTGAACACTGAAGCTTTCTTT. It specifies CASSLSTVNTEAFF.

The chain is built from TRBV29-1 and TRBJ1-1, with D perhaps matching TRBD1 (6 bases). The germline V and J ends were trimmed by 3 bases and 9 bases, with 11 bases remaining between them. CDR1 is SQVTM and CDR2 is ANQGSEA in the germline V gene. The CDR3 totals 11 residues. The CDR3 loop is CSVDRGSQAFF. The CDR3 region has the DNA TGCAGCGTTGACAGGGGTTCCCAAGCTTTCTTT.